The 5 T cell receptor beta chains listed next were all sequenced from one sample in a study of blood T cells in healthy people across ages. Next came a second PCR, run for about 6 to 12 cycles, which used a sample-barcoded 5' primer along with a J-beta primer mix. TCRdb independently ran MiXCR on the 5' RACE reads; one entry per CDR3 protein. The sample shows 550,000 to 800,000 distinct CDR3 sequences, under 25% of them seen only once. The sample consisted of blood. All receptors derive from an older man in good health.

This rearrangement joins TRBV7-9 to TRBJ2-7, with D perhaps TRBD1 (5 bases). The V end was cut by 4 bases, the J end by 9 bases, with 16 bases between. This CDR3 contains 13 residues. The germline CDR1 and CDR2 sequences are SEHNR and FQNEAQ (reference sequence). The chain's CDR3 is CASSSNIQGGQYF. CDR3 sequence (DNA): TGTGCCAGCAGCTCGAATATCCAGGGTGGGCAGTACTTC.

J is TRBJ2-3 and V is TRBV6-2 or TRBV6-3; a possible D gene is TRBD1 (5 bases). The V end was cut by 2 bases, the J end by 6 bases, with 12 bases between. This CDR3 is built from 14 residues. The germline CDR1 and CDR2 sequences are MNHEY and SVGEGT. The CDR3 nucleotides read TGTGCCAGCAGTTACGGGCAGGGTCGGGATACGCAGTATTTT. Encoded protein: CASSYGQGRDTQYF.

This clonotype was seen many times. This chain connects TRBV14 to TRBJ1-4, with TRBD1 as a possible D gene (5 bases). The CDR3 consists of 15 residues. Trimming took off 2 bases at V and 5 bases at J, with 12 bases between the two ends. In germline, CDR1 is SGHDN, CDR2 FVKESK. For the CDR3, the DNA is TGTGCCAGCAGCCAATGGGGGAACAGGAATGAAAAACTGTTTTTT. Translation: CASSQWGNRNEKLFF.

The chain has TRBV15 and TRBJ2-5; D tentatively reads TRBD1 or TRBD2 (5 bases each). V gave up 0 bases and J gave up 4 bases, with 9 bases separating them. CDR3 length: 14 amino acids. Germline assignment: CDR1 LNHNV and CDR2 YYDKDF (reference sequence). The CDR3 protein is CATSRDGAGETQYF. The CDR3 coding sequence is TGTGCCACCAGCAGAGATGGGGCGGGAGAGACCCAGTACTTC.

This clonotype has more than one count but fewer than ten. The CDR3 sequence: CASSLDSGIQPQHF. The CDR3 bases are TGCGCCAGCAGCTTGGACAGCGGAATTCAGCCCCAGCATTTT. The rearrangement uses TRBV5-1 and TRBJ1-5, with D unclear. Germline V gene sequence: CDR1 SGHRS, CDR2 YFSETQ. The CDR3 is made up of 14 amino acids. V lost 0 bases to trimming and J lost 6 bases, with 10 bases between them. The entire variable domain, with the rest obtained from reference TRBV5-1 and TRBJ1-5, is as follows: KAGVTQTPRYLIKTRGQQVTLSCSPISGHRSVSWYQQTPGQGLQFLFEYFSETQRNKGNFPGRFSGRQFSNSRSEMNVSTLELGDSALYLCASSLDSGIQPQHFGDGTRLSIL.